Below are 12 T cell receptor beta chains sequenced from a single sample in a study of molecular identifiers for immune sequencing clone quantification. In TCRdb, the PCR reads were re-called with MiXCR into one record per CDR3 protein. The sample consists of just under 650,000 distinct CDR3 sequences, about 20% of them appearing once. Specimen: naive CD8+ T cells from blood, with Jurkat cell RNA spiked in. Documented subset: FACS-sorted CD8+CD4-CCR7+CD45RA+ naive T cells. These receptors were collected from a human donor in good health. Some libraries in this study had Jurkat cell RNA spiked in.

This clonotype was recorded a few times. The chain recombines TRBV6-2 or TRBV6-3 with TRBJ2-3, with 8 bases identical to TRBD1. Germline V gene lookup returns CDR1 MNHEY and CDR2 SVGEGT. CDR3 length: 13 residues. V was clipped by 6 bases and J by 4 bases; unmatched bases: 3. CDR3 loop: CASRDRAPDTQYF. The CDR3 nucleotides are TGTGCCAGCAGGGACAGGGCCCCAGATACGCAGTATTTT.

This clonotype showed up many times. The chain couples TRBV20-1 to TRBJ2-5; 8 bases are a match to TRBD1. Germline CDR1 reads DFQATT; CDR2 reads SNEGSKA (reference sequence). This CDR3 has 15 residues. J was trimmed by 2 bases and V by 0 bases; bases with no gene match: 5. The DNA of the CDR3 is TGCAGTGCTAGAGATTGGGGACAGGCACAAGAGACCCAGTACTTC. Translated, it gives CSARDWGQAQETQYF.

The sample holds a few counts of this clonotype. The gene calls are TRBV6-2 or TRBV6-3 and TRBJ2-2; 9 bases are shared with TRBD1. Per the germline V gene, CDR1 is MNHEY and CDR2 is SVGEGT. With 5 bases clipped from V and 3 bases from J, the junction kept 10 bases outside the gene matches. This CDR3 spans 17 amino acids. CDR3 DNA sequence: TGTGCCAGCAGTGACGAACAGGGGGCCTTTTACACCGGGGAGCTGTTTTTT. This codes for CASSDEQGAFYTGELFF.

This clonotype was seen only a few times. This clone may be a read error of a much larger clone one base away. Because it lacks the conserved phenylalanine or tryptophan at the end, this CDR3 is likely a read error. V usage is TRBV20-1 and J usage is TRBJ2-3; 11 bases align to TRBD2. The CDR3 spans 18 residues. With V trimmed by 0 bases and J by 3 bases, 11 bases remained unmatched. CDR1 is DFQATT and CDR2 is SNEGSKA in the germline V gene (reference sequence). The CDR3 is CSARDGTSGVTVTDTQYL. The CDR3 DNA reads as TGCAGTGCTAGAGACGGGACTAGCGGTGTGACCGTAACAGATACGCAGTATCTT.

The rearrangement uses TRBV11-2 and TRBJ2-7, with TRBD2 matching over 7 bases. Per germline, CDR1 SGHAT and CDR2 FQNNGV. The CDR3 is 16 amino acids. V gave up 4 bases and J gave up 2 bases; unmatched junction bases: 11. The DNA for the CDR3 is TGTGCCAGCAGCTCTCTCACCGGGACTACTGCCTACGAGCAGTACTTC. The encoded protein is CASSSLTGTTAYEQYF.

Remarks on this clonotype: Just one base apart from a much larger clone, this may be a read error. The J gene is TRBJ2-7, the V gene TRBV7-6; D may be TRBD1 or TRBD2 (6 bases each). The CDR3 is made up of 14 amino acids. Germline assignment: CDR1 SGHVS and CDR2 FNYEAQ. The CDR3 loop is CASSLVEGGYEQCF. The CDR3 region has the DNA TGTGCCAGCAGCTTAGTCGAAGGGGGGTACGAGCAGTGCTTC.

In this sample, this clonotype turned up many times. V usage is TRBV7-2 and J usage is TRBJ2-3; D is unresolved. The germline V gene has CDR1 SGHTA and CDR2 FQGNSA. CDR3 length: 12 residues. The V end lost 3 bases, the J end lost 5 bases, and 6 bases lay between the germline ends. The CDR3 protein is CASSFLRDTQYF. The CDR3 DNA is TGTGCCAGCAGCTTCCTTCGAGATACGCAGTATTTT.

This clonotype was picked up many times. J is TRBJ2-1 and V is TRBV20-1; D gene uncertain. Trimming cost V 0 bases and J 5 bases, with 14 bases left between them. CDR3 size: 15 residues. Germline lookup yields CDR1 DFQATT and CDR2 SNEGSKA (reference sequence). The CDR3 loop is CSARDLVGLNNEQFF. The CDR3, as DNA: TGCAGTGCTAGAGATTTAGTGGGTCTTAACAATGAGCAGTTCTTC.

This clonotype showed up just a few times. This chain's CDR3 is CASSQGQGLSYNSPLHF. The CDR3 DNA follows: TGCGCCAGCAGCCAAGGACAGGGGCTCTCCTATAATTCACCCCTCCACTTT. J is TRBJ1-6 and V is TRBV4-3; 8 positions match TRBD1. Germline CDR1 LGHNA, CDR2 YSLEER. This CDR3 comprises 17 residues. V shed 1 base and J 0 bases; nucleotides not matched to a gene: 2.

Of note for this clonotype: A much larger clone lies a single base off, so this may be a read error. This chain links TRBV7-9 with TRBJ1-1; D perhaps matches TRBD1 (6 bases). Germline V lookup: CDR1 SEHNR, CDR2 FQNEAQ (reference sequence). The CDR3 is 14 residues long. The V end was cut by 5 bases, the J end by 5 bases, with 15 bases between. CDR3 sequence (DNA): TGTGCCAGCAGCACCACCCAGGGGTGGACTGAAGCTTTCTTT. Amino acids: CASSTTQGWTEAFF. Drawing the rest from reference TRBV7-9 and TRBJ1-1, the complete variable domain is DTGVSQNPRHKITKRGQNVTFRCDPISEHNRLYWYRQTLGQGPEFLTYFQNEAQLEKSRLLSDRFSAERPKGSFSTLEIQRTEQGDSAMYLCASSTTQGWTEAFFGQGTRLTVV.

This rearrangement joins TRBV15 to TRBJ2-7, with 10 bases that match TRBD1. V lost 0 bases to trimming and J lost 2 bases; unmatched junction nucleotides: 7. The CDR3 is made up of 17 amino acids. CDR1 is LNHNV, CDR2 YYDKDF, per germline (reference sequence). The CDR3 coding sequence is TGTGCCACCAGCAGAGAAGGACAGGGGGGAGGTACCTACGAGCAGTACTTC. Amino acids: CATSREGQGGGTYEQYF.

This clonotype showed up many times. The rearrangement uses TRBV20-1 and TRBJ2-7; the match to TRBD2 covers 10 bases. Germline V gene sequence: CDR1 DFQATT, CDR2 SNEGSKA (reference sequence). Trimming took 0 bases from V and 1 from J; bases not matched to a gene: 3. The CDR3 consists of 15 residues. The CDR3 is CSARDWGLASYEQYF. CDR3 bases: TGCAGTGCTAGAGATTGGGGACTAGCGTCCTACGAGCAGTACTTC.